This passage covers 18 T cell receptor beta chains from one sample sequenced in a study of OX40 agonist ivuxolimab in advanced cancers. The protocol was immunoSEQ multiplex PCR, while the TCRdb copy is restricted to in-frame clones and leaves out a portion. The sample has roughly 56,000 clones; under 90% are singletons. This specimen was CD4+ or CD8+ T cells sorted from blood, taken in a trial of the OX40 agonist ivuxolimab. The receptors shown here come from an adult with an advanced solid tumor such as melanoma, head and neck, liver or kidney cancer.

V gene TRBV7-2 combines with J gene TRBJ2-5, with TRBD1 matching 12 bases. The J call may be wrong; the DNA end is better matched by TRBJ2-7. Germline CDR1 is SGHTA and CDR2 is FQGNSA. The CDR3 is made up of 14 amino acids. The CDR3 DNA reads TGTGCCAGCAGACCGGGACAGGGGGCTCTCGAGCAGTACTTC. This gives the protein CASRPGQGALEQYF.

The chain has TRBV6-6 and TRBJ1-1; the D is unclear. Germline V gene data show CDR1 as MNHNY and CDR2 as SVGAGI (reference sequence). Between the trimmed V and J ends, which lost 6 bases and 3 bases, there was a span of 14 bases. The CDR3 spans 14 residues. DNA for the CDR3: TGTGCCAGCAGCTCTGCAGCGGGCCACACTGAAGCTTTCTTT. It codes for CASSSAAGHTEAFF.

This clone was found a few times. The V call is TRBV5-6, the J call TRBJ1-2; 10 nucleotides agree with TRBD1. The ends lost 2 bases at V and 9 bases at J; junction bases unmatched: 10. Germline V lookup: CDR1 SGHDT, CDR2 YYEEEE. The CDR3 has 15 amino acids. In DNA form, the CDR3 reads TGTGCCAGCAGCTTAACCGGGACAGGGGCTTTGAGCTACACCTTC. Translated: CASSLTGTGALSYTF.

At least ten counts were recorded for this clone. The V gene is TRBV25-1, the J gene TRBJ2-7; D is uncertain. Germline lookup yields CDR1 MGHDK and CDR2 SYGVNS. The CDR3 extends over 16 amino acids. V lost 3 bases to trimming and J lost 1 base, with 16 bases between them. CDR3 sequence (DNA): TGTGCCAGCAGTGAGGGGAAGTTGCGGAGATCCTACGAGCAGTACTTC. Translating it yields CASSEGKLRRSYEQYF.

The sample holds a few counts of this clone. This chain joins TRBV11-3 and TRBJ2-1, with 7 bases identical to TRBD2. Trimming cost V 7 bases and J 5 bases; bases outside gene matches: 8. From germline, CDR1 is SGHNT and CDR2 YENEEA. This CDR3 spans 14 amino acids. This CDR3 reads CASTRPGGHNEQFF. The CDR3 region has the DNA TGTGCCAGCACTCGGCCGGGAGGACACAATGAGCAGTTCTTC.

The genes are TRBV5-1 and TRBJ1-2; no clear D gene. The V gene's germline CDR1 is SGHRS and CDR2 YFSETQ. Trimming took off 0 bases at V and 2 bases at J, with 8 bases between the two ends. The CDR3 consists of 14 residues. The CDR3 region has the DNA TGCGCCAGCAGCTTGGCTCCGGCGAACTATGGCTACACCTTC. It is translated as CASSLAPANYGYTF.

The sample holds one count of this clone. This sequence joins TRBV6-5 and TRBJ2-7; the match to TRBD2 covers 11 bases. Germline V gene sequence: CDR1 MNHEY, CDR2 SVGAGI. After removal of 2 bases from V and 4 bases from J, the junction contained 7 bases not matched to a gene. The CDR3 is 16 residues long. The CDR3 nucleotides are TGTGCCAGCAGTTACGCCCCGGGACTAGCGGAATACGAGCAGTACTTC. It specifies CASSYAPGLAEYEQYF.

J is TRBJ2-3 and V is TRBV29-1; TRBD1 aligns across 8 bases. Per germline, CDR1 SQVTM and CDR2 ANQGSEA. Losses at the gene ends were 7 bases for V and 7 bases for J; bases not matched to a gene: 4. There are 11 residues in the CDR3. The CDR3 bases are TGCAGCGCCGGGACAGGCAATACGCAGTATTTT. Protein product: CSAGTGNTQYF.

V gene TRBV19 combines with J gene TRBJ2-7; TRBD1 aligns across 8 bases. The V gene's germline CDR1 is LNHDA and CDR2 SQIVND (reference sequence). Unmatched junction bases numbered 8, after V lost 6 bases and J lost 4 bases. The CDR3 extends over 14 amino acids. In DNA, the CDR3 is TGTGCCAGTAGCGCCGGGACAGGCGGTTACGAGCAGTACTTC. It is translated as CASSAGTGGYEQYF.

This clone has only one observation. This rearrangement joins TRBV4-1 to TRBJ2-5; 7 nucleotides match TRBD1. The germline gives CDR1 MGHRA, CDR2 YSYEKL. The ends lost 4 bases at V and 5 bases at J; junction bases unmatched: 10. This CDR3 has 15 residues. The CDR3 here is CASSPLGQIGETQYF. DNA for the CDR3: TGCGCCAGCAGCCCCCTGGGACAGATAGGGGAGACCCAGTACTTC.

The genes are TRBV13 and TRBJ1-5, with TRBD1 as a possible D gene (6 bases). V lost 5 bases and J 0 bases, leaving 8 bases between the germline ends. There are 14 residues in the CDR3. Germline-derived CDR1 and CDR2 are PRHDT and FYEKMQ (reference sequence). The CDR3: CASSRGGSNQPQHF. The CDR3 nucleotides read TGTGCCAGCAGCCGAGGGGGTAGCAATCAGCCCCAGCATTTT.

This clone turned up a few times. The same CDR3 is also encoded by other DNA sequences in this sample. The chain joins TRBV7-9 to TRBJ2-3, with D perhaps TRBD2 (7 bases). Looked up from germline, CDR1 is SEHNR and CDR2 is FQNEAQ (reference sequence). CDR3 length: 13 amino acids. With 5 bases removed from V and 4 bases from J, the gap between germline ends came to 10 bases. The CDR3: CASSPRGPDTQYF. CDR3 DNA: TGTGCCAGCAGCCCGCGGGGGCCAGATACGCAGTATTTT.

The chain recombines TRBV19 with TRBJ2-5; 9 bases map to TRBD1. The length of the CDR3 is 14 residues. The V gene's germline CDR1 is LNHDA and CDR2 SQIVND (reference sequence). J was trimmed by 4 bases and V by 4 bases; bases with no gene match: 4. The CDR3 DNA follows: TGTGCCAGTAGTACCCCGGACAGGGGAGAGACCCAGTACTTC. It codes for CASSTPDRGETQYF.

The sample holds a few counts of this clone. The CDR3 loop reads CASTPGVRTGYRSPLHF. The CDR3 nucleotides are TGTGCCAGCACCCCCGGGGTACGGACAGGGTATCGATCACCCCTCCACTTT. The gene calls are TRBV5-6 and TRBJ1-6; 8 bases fit TRBD1. The ends lost 6 bases at V and 10 bases at J; junction bases unmatched: 18. This CDR3 has 17 amino acids. From germline, CDR1 is SGHDT and CDR2 YYEEEE.

CDR3 nucleotide sequence: TGCAGCGCCCGAGTGGGAGAGACCCAGTACTTC. Translated, it gives CSARVGETQYF. The chain links TRBV20-1 to TRBJ2-5, with D unresolved. CDR1 and CDR2 from the germline V gene are DFQATT and SNEGSKA (reference sequence). The CDR3 contains 11 residues.

The chain uses TRBV5-4 and TRBJ2-7; 11 bases are shared with TRBD2. This CDR3 is built from 14 residues. The V and J ends lost 1 base and 4 bases, in that order; junction bases with no gene match: 1. Germline lookup yields CDR1 SGHNT and CDR2 YYREEE (reference sequence). CDR3 protein: CASSLTSGSYEQYF. The CDR3 region has the DNA TGTGCCAGCAGCTTGACTAGCGGGAGTTACGAGCAGTACTTC.

This clone was seen once. The V and J genes are TRBV5-8 and TRBJ2-7, with TRBD1 matching 8 bases. V lost 3 bases to trimming and J lost 0 bases; unmatched junction nucleotides: 2. CDR1 SGHTS and CDR2 YDEGEE come from the germline V gene. CDR3 length: 14 residues. CDR3: CASSWDRLSYEQYF. CDR3 nucleotides: TGTGCCAGCAGCTGGGACAGGCTCTCCTACGAGCAGTACTTC.

This sequence joins TRBV5-1 and TRBJ1-1, with D perhaps matching TRBD1 (6 bases). Trimming took off 7 bases at V and 8 bases at J, with 15 bases between the two ends. CDR3 length equals 12 residues. Germline-derived CDR1 and CDR2 are SGHRS and YFSETQ. CDR3 residues: CASSTGGWEAFF. CDR3 DNA sequence: TGCGCCAGCTCGACGGGGGGCTGGGAAGCTTTCTTT.